Sequencing of this TCR beta chain was carried out in a study of blood T cell repertoires in COVID-19. Study information: Nucleic acid was either cDNA or gDNA, and it came from T cells, B-cell-depleted T cells, or PBMCs.

Sequencing was performed with immunoSEQ multiplex PCR; in TCRdb, only in-frame clones are kept and a portion is missing. Altogether roughly 400,000 clones are present, roughly 90% being singletons, with the ten largest covering 1.5% to 2%. CDR1 SGDLS and CDR2 YYNGEE come from the germline V gene. Trimming removed 7 bases from V and 4 bases from J, with 15 bases in between. The CDR3 sequence is 14 residues long. The sequenced sample was PBMCs or T cells enriched from blood (not recorded which). The origin of this receptor is a woman younger than 45 who had recovered from COVID-19. V and J are TRBV9 and TRBJ1-5; D remains unclear. The CDR3 sequence: CASGPAGSNQPQHF. As DNA, the CDR3 is TGTGCCAGCGGCCCAGCAGGCTCAAATCAGCCCCAGCATTTT.